The 2 T cell receptor beta chains below were found in one sample sequenced in a study of blood T cell repertoires in COVID-19 (TCRdb year 2020). Library preparation used the immunoSEQ multiplex PCR assay. Here the immuneACCESS table is served through TCRdb, limited to in-frame sequences with V and J called. Missing clones are a known gap in these copies; in checked studies unresolved V genes cover under half, and the rest lacks a known reason. This sample gives about 280,000 clones in total; about nine tenths of them show up just once. The ten largest clones represent around 10% of the sample. The specimen sequenced was peripheral blood. Source of these receptors: a woman in her thirties with COVID-19, enrolled during active disease.

The J gene is TRBJ1-5, the V gene TRBV18, with D unresolved. CDR1 and CDR2 (germline): KGHSH, LQKENI. V shed 4 bases and J shed 1 base, with 8 bases lying between them. The CDR3 is 14 residues long. The chain's CDR3 is CASSQGGSNQPQHF. DNA of the CDR3: TGTGCCAGCTCACAGGGAGGGAGCAATCAGCCCCAGCATTTT.

J is TRBJ1-2 and V is TRBV7-9, with D hard to call. The V gene lost 4 bases and the J gene lost 1 base, with 10 bases spanning the gap. Per germline, CDR1 SEHNR and CDR2 FQNEAQ (reference sequence). This CDR3 is built from 14 residues. This CDR3 is CASSSHDINYGYTF. CDR3 DNA sequence: TGTGCCAGCAGCTCCCACGACATTAACTATGGCTACACCTTC.